One sample yielded the 32 T cell receptor beta chains listed below, sequenced in a study of control samples from healthy donors and cancer patients. The protocol was immunoSEQ multiplex PCR, while the TCRdb copy is restricted to in-frame clones and leaves out a portion. Of some 100,000 clones in the sample, around 89% are singletons; the top ten hold 7.8%. Sequenced: blood. These receptors all stem from a man aged 30-40 years in good health.

The V call is TRBV7-6, the J call TRBJ2-3; 10 bases agree with TRBD2. The length of the CDR3 is 16 residues. The germline V gene encodes CDR1 SGHVS and CDR2 FNYEAQ. Losses at the gene ends were 5 bases for V and 2 bases for J; bases not matched to a gene: 7. The CDR3 DNA follows: TGTGCCAGCAGCGTCGGACTAGCGGCCTACACAGATACGCAGTATTTT. It encodes CASSVGLAAYTDTQYF.

The chain recombines TRBV6-1 with TRBJ1-3, with D tentatively TRBD1 (6 bases). Germline-derived CDR1 and CDR2 are MNHNS and SASEGT. Deletions cut 1 base from V and 0 bases from J, with 13 bases between. There are 17 residues in the CDR3. CDR3 DNA: TGTGCCAGCAGTGAAGTCGGGGGCCTACCCTCTGGAAACACCATATATTTT. It specifies CASSEVGGLPSGNTIYF.

V is TRBV10-2 and J is TRBJ1-4, with a tentative D call TRBD1 (5 bases). V was cut by 3 bases and J by 0 bases, with 8 bases left in between. The CDR3 has 15 amino acids. Germline assignment: CDR1 WSHSY and CDR2 SAAADI. The CDR3 is CASSDRVTTNEKLFF. CDR3 nucleotide sequence: TGCGCCAGCAGTGACAGGGTTACAACTAATGAAAAACTGTTTTTT.

This clone has just one count. This chain uses TRBV29-1 with TRBJ1-1; D may be TRBD1 (6 bases). With 5 bases removed from V and 0 bases from J, the gap between germline ends came to 22 bases. This CDR3 is 17 amino acids long. Germline CDR1 reads SQVTM; CDR2 reads ANQGSEA. For the CDR3, the DNA is TGCAGCGTTATTAAAACCCGGGACAACTTCATGAACACTGAAGCTTTCTTT. It specifies CSVIKTRDNFMNTEAFF.

The chain links TRBV6-5 to TRBJ2-3; TRBD2 agrees at 8 bases. Trimming took 5 bases from V and 2 from J; bases not matched to a gene: 6. CDR1 is MNHEY, CDR2 SVGAGI, per germline. The CDR3 is 15 residues long. CDR3 residues: CASSQLAVNTDTQYF. CDR3 DNA sequence: TGTGCCAGCAGTCAACTAGCGGTAAACACAGATACGCAGTATTTT.

The V call is TRBV7-8, the J call TRBJ2-1, with 9 positions matching TRBD1. Losses at the gene ends were 4 bases for V and 10 bases for J; bases not matched to a gene: 11. The germline gives CDR1 SGHVS, CDR2 FQNEAQ. The CDR3 spans 15 residues. CDR3 residues: CASSSYRGLWGEQFF. In nucleotides, the CDR3 is TGTGCCAGCAGCTCCTACAGGGGGCTTTGGGGAGAGCAGTTCTTC.

The chain is built from TRBV24-1 and TRBJ2-1; D is unresolved. CDR3 length: 12 residues. Germline values: CDR1 KGHDR, CDR2 SFDVKD. V was shortened by 3 bases and J by 2 bases, with 1 base between the two germline ends. The CDR3 here is CATSDTYNEQFF. In nucleotides, the CDR3 is TGTGCCACCAGTGATACCTACAATGAGCAGTTCTTC.

The chain uses TRBV19 and TRBJ1-2; 9 bases agree with TRBD1. In germline, CDR1 is LNHDA, CDR2 SQIVND (reference sequence). The CDR3 has 17 amino acids. With V trimmed by 0 bases and J by 4 bases, 9 bases remained unmatched. CDR3 sequence reads: CASSIDLLTGGSYGYTF. CDR3 in DNA: TGTGCCAGTAGTATAGATCTATTAACAGGGGGCTCCTATGGCTACACCTTC.

This chain joins TRBV7-8 and TRBJ1-2, with TRBD1 identical over 7 bases. CDR1 and CDR2 from the germline V gene are SGHVS and FQNEAQ. The V segment lost 4 bases and the J segment 4 bases; nucleotides outside the gene matches: 9. This CDR3 is built from 15 residues. The CDR3 nucleotides are TGTGCCAGCAGCTCGGACAGGATATCGGGCTATGGCTACACCTTC. Protein: CASSSDRISGYGYTF.

This sequence joins TRBV29-1 and TRBJ1-1; 9 bases agree with TRBD1. V trimming: 4 bases; J trimming: 7 bases; junction bases outside the gene matches: 10. CDR3 length: 14 amino acids. The germline gives CDR1 SQVTM, CDR2 ANQGSEA. Here the CDR3 reads CSVVPGQGIGEAFF. The CDR3, as DNA: TGCAGCGTTGTTCCAGGACAGGGGATTGGTGAAGCTTTCTTT.

The chain is built from TRBV18 and TRBJ2-1; 11 bases match TRBD1. The germline CDR1 and CDR2 sequences are KGHSH and LQKENI. The V gene end was trimmed by 3 bases and the J gene end by 6 bases; junction bases not matched to a gene: 4. This CDR3 is 15 amino acids long. CDR3 protein: CASSPDRGPTNEQFF. The CDR3 DNA is TGTGCCAGCTCACCGGACAGGGGGCCAACCAATGAGCAGTTCTTC.

The chain is built from TRBV7-9 and TRBJ1-2, with D perhaps TRBD1 (5 bases). Germline V gene data show CDR1 as SEHNR and CDR2 as FQNEAQ (reference sequence). Trimming cost V 1 base and J 1 base, with 16 bases left between them. This CDR3 contains 17 residues. This CDR3 is CASSLVWLAGINYGYTF. The CDR3 DNA reads TGTGCCAGCAGCTTAGTTTGGCTGGCAGGGATTAACTATGGCTACACCTTC.

This sequence joins TRBV7-5 and TRBJ1-2. TRBV7-5 is given as a pseudogene. The CDR3 runs 17 residues. This chain's CDR3 is CVRSLTHDVFFNYGYTF. CDR3 nucleotide sequence: TGTGTCAGAAGCTTAACTCATGATGTATTTTTTAACTATGGCTACACCTTC.

This clone was detected a few times. The CDR3, as DNA: TGTGCCAGCAGTTACAGCCAGGGGCTAGGTCAGCCCCAGCATTTT. Residues: CASSYSQGLGQPQHF. The V and J genes are TRBV6-5 and TRBJ1-5; tentatively, D is TRBD1 (6 bases). The CDR3 is 15 amino acids. CDR1 and CDR2 from the germline V gene are MNHEY and SVGAGI. Trimming removed 2 bases at V and 6 bases at J, with 14 bases between.

The CDR3 loop is CASSLGPTTDTQYF. The CDR3, as DNA: TGTGCCAGCAGCTTGGGGCCGACCACAGATACGCAGTATTTT. This rearrangement joins TRBV5-6 to TRBJ2-3; no clear D. Trimming shortened V by 0 bases and J by 2 bases, and 7 bases separated the two germline ends. Germline values: CDR1 SGHDT, CDR2 YYEEEE. The CDR3 contains 14 residues.

This clone was picked up one time. This sequence joins TRBV2 and TRBJ1-4, with D perhaps matching TRBD1 (6 bases). CDR1 SNHLY and CDR2 FYNNEI come from the germline V gene. The CDR3 loop spans 15 amino acids. V was pared by 5 bases and J by 0 bases, with 10 bases between. CDR3 sequence (DNA): TGTGCCAGCAGTTCACAGGGTGCAACTAATGAAAAACTGTTTTTT. As protein: CASSSQGATNEKLFF. The whole variable domain, remainder taken from reference TRBV2 and TRBJ1-4, is EPEVTQTPSHQVTQMGQEVILRCVPISNHLYFYWYRQILGQKVEFLVSFYNNEISEKSEIFDDQFSVERPDGSNFTLKIRSTKLEDSAMYFCASSSQGATNEKLFFGSGTQLSVL.

The chain links TRBV19 to TRBJ1-5; TRBD1 is a possible D gene (5 bases). V was shortened by 3 bases and J by 7 bases, with 16 bases between the two germline ends. Germline V lookup: CDR1 LNHDA, CDR2 SQIVND (reference sequence). This CDR3 is 15 amino acids long. The CDR3 DNA sequence: TGTGCCAGTAGTATTTTACGGGACGCCTCACAGCCCCAGCATTTT. It translates to CASSILRDASQPQHF.

The rearrangement joins TRBV6-1 to TRBJ2-7; the D gene is possibly TRBD1 (5 bases). With 3 bases removed from V and 6 bases from J, the gap between germline ends came to 18 bases. This CDR3 is 15 amino acids long. The V gene's germline CDR1 is MNHNS and CDR2 SASEGT. CDR3 coding DNA: TGTGCCAGCAGTGAGAGACTCCCGTCCAGGGCCGAGCAGTACTTC. Protein product: CASSERLPSRAEQYF.

J is TRBJ1-1 and V is TRBV18, with no clear D. In germline, CDR1 is KGHSH, CDR2 LQKENI. The V end was cut by 4 bases, the J end by 3 bases, with 12 bases between. The CDR3 extends over 14 amino acids. This CDR3 is CASSQIGADTEAFF. CDR3 in DNA: TGTGCCAGCTCACAAATTGGCGCGGACACTGAAGCTTTCTTT.

The V call is TRBV5-1, the J call TRBJ2-5, with a weak D call TRBD1 (5 bases). This CDR3 has 13 residues. Trimming pared 4 bases from V and 8 bases from J, leaving 15 bases between. In germline, CDR1 is SGHRS, CDR2 YFSETQ. The CDR3 protein is CASSAQIQGTQYF. CDR3 coding DNA: TGCGCCAGCAGCGCACAAATCCAGGGAACCCAGTACTTC.

V is TRBV5-4 and J is TRBJ2-5; D possibly matches TRBD1 or TRBD2 (5 bases each). CDR1 and CDR2 from the germline V gene are SGHNT and YYREEE (reference sequence). This CDR3 is built from 17 residues. Trimming took off 4 bases at V and 5 bases at J, with 24 bases between the two ends. The CDR3 loop reads CASSIWGPGPRRETQYF. DNA of the CDR3: TGTGCCAGCAGCATATGGGGACCGGGCCCCCGGCGGGAGACCCAGTACTTC.

The V gene is TRBV18, the J gene TRBJ1-4; 9 nucleotides align to TRBD1. This CDR3 has 17 residues. CDR1 is KGHSH, CDR2 LQKENI, per germline. V gave up 2 bases and J gave up 7 bases; unmatched junction bases: 11. For the CDR3, the DNA is TGTGCCAGCTCACCAAATAAAGGGACAGGGTTAAGTGAAAAACTGTTTTTT. This codes for CASSPNKGTGLSEKLFF.

This chain connects TRBV2 to TRBJ2-7; 8 bases fit TRBD1. V lost 6 bases and J lost 6; bases outside the gene matches: 7. CDR1 and CDR2 (germline): SNHLY, FYNNEI. The CDR3 length is 13 residues. Written as DNA, the CDR3 is TGTGCCAGCAGCAGGGACAGGTACTCCGAGCAGTACGTC. Its translation: CASSRDRYSEQYV.

The rearrangement links TRBV1 to TRBJ2-1; TRBD2 is the table's D call, not checked against the DNA. TRBV1 is a pseudogene segment. The CDR3 consists of 18 residues. Here the CDR3 DNA reads TGCACCAGCAGCCAAGAGATCCCTAGCGGGGGGAACTACAATGAGCAGTTCTTC. It specifies CTSSQEIPSGGNYNEQFF.

This chain links TRBV10-1 with TRBJ2-3; no reliable D call. There are 13 residues in the CDR3. Trimming took off 8 bases at V and 0 bases at J, with 9 bases between the two ends. Per the germline V gene, CDR1 is WNHNN and CDR2 is SYGVQD (reference sequence). CDR3 residues: CASRAASTDTQYF. In nucleotides, the CDR3 is TGCGCCAGCCGTGCGGCCAGCACAGATACGCAGTATTTT.

V is TRBV7-9 and J is TRBJ2-3; TRBD2 is a possible D gene (6 bases). The V gene lost 1 base and the J gene lost 3 bases, with 23 bases spanning the gap. This CDR3 has 19 amino acids. The germline V gene has CDR1 SEHNR and CDR2 FQNEAQ (reference sequence). This chain's CDR3 is CASSLGASGRRGITDTQYF. The CDR3 DNA reads as TGTGCCAGCAGCTTAGGTGCATCGGGAAGACGCGGGATTACAGATACGCAGTATTTT.

This clone came up once. The chain recombines TRBV5-4 with TRBJ2-5; 8 nucleotides agree with TRBD2. This CDR3 contains 15 residues. The ends lost 4 bases at V and 5 bases at J; junction bases unmatched: 10. Germline V gene lookup returns CDR1 SGHNT and CDR2 YYREEE (reference sequence). The CDR3 loop is CASSAPGGAGETQYF. Here the CDR3 DNA reads TGTGCCAGCAGCGCCCCCGGGGGGGCAGGGGAGACCCAGTACTTC.

This chain links TRBV11-2 with TRBJ1-1, with a tentative D call TRBD1 (5 bases). This CDR3 has 16 residues. The germline V gene encodes CDR1 SGHAT and CDR2 FQNNGV. Trimming shortened V by 5 bases and J by 1 base, and 17 bases separated the two germline ends. CDR3 DNA: TGTGCCAGCAGCCCAGGCCGGACACGGAGGAACACTGAAGCTTTCTTT. Residues: CASSPGRTRRNTEAFF.

The chain employs TRBV24-1 and TRBJ2-4; TRBD1 or TRBD2 may be the D gene (5 bases each). Germline V lookup: CDR1 KGHDR, CDR2 SFDVKD. Trimming removed 6 bases from V and 1 base from J, with 12 bases in between. The CDR3 totals 15 residues. CDR3 in amino acids: CATSPGTDAKNIQYF. CDR3 in DNA: TGTGCCACCAGTCCCGGGACCGATGCCAAAAACATTCAGTACTTC.

This chain links TRBV3-1 (or the pseudogene TRBV3-2) with TRBJ2-3, with TRBD2 identical over 7 bases. The germline gives CDR1 LGHDT, CDR2 YNNKEL (reference sequence). The length of the CDR3 is 14 residues. With 4 bases clipped from V and 3 bases from J, the junction kept 4 bases outside the gene matches. The CDR3 here is CASSPTSRTDTQYF. The CDR3 DNA is TGTGCCAGCAGCCCGACTAGCAGAACAGATACGCAGTATTTT.

J is TRBJ1-1 and V is TRBV6-5; D is ambiguous. The germline V and J ends were trimmed by 4 bases and 0 bases, with 9 bases remaining between them. CDR1 is MNHEY and CDR2 is SVGAGI in the germline V gene. CDR3 length equals 14 residues. The DNA of the CDR3 is TGTGCCAGCAGTTCCGAGGGCATGAACACTGAAGCTTTCTTT. This sequence encodes CASSSEGMNTEAFF.

Only one count was recorded for this clone. This sequence joins TRBV7-3 and TRBJ1-1, with TRBD1 as a possible D gene (6 bases). There are 17 residues in the CDR3. Germline V gives CDR1 SGHTA, CDR2 FQGTGA. V shed 5 bases and J shed 0 bases, with 19 bases lying between them. The CDR3 region is CASSPSPRGAVNTEAFF. The CDR3 DNA sequence: TGTGCCAGCAGCCCCTCCCCGAGGGGGGCAGTGAACACTGAAGCTTTCTTT.